This entry describes one T cell receptor (beta chain). It lacks a known antigen. No much larger clone is present one base from it, and per-base qualities are unavailable. The same CDR3 also results from other DNA sequences found in this sample. The data stem from a study of T cell responses to AZD1222 COVID-19 vaccine (dated by TCRdb to the early 2020s). Study-level background: A total of about 240 trial participants underwent TCR sequencing, of whom 200 to 220 received two doses of AZD1222 and roughly 25 received two doses of the MenACWY control vaccine. Trial participants were enrolled by age into subgroups of 18-55, 56-69 and 70-plus years, and 148, 28 and 57 TCR-sequenced participants, respectively, were included in these subgroups. Paper-wide results and their limitations: Because no day 14 peak-response samples were available, the repertoires could be characterized only after the peak T cell response. The whole spike protein was spanned by vaccine-associated CD4 TCRs, and dominant responses were seen in regions 160-218 and 743-854. Conclusions about previously exposed vaccinees are limited because only six or seven AZD1222 recipients were SARS-CoV-2 seropositive at baseline. Reportedly, almost half of the unique spike-specific TCRs recognized epitopes lying outside the regions that are mutated in the B.1.351 and B.1.1.7 variants. Participants were mostly white British, with more females than males. The authors suggested clonal diversity may have been underestimated. In the small 56-69-year group, the increase in depth fell short of significance, most likely because of low power. Spike-specific TCR breadth and depth rose significantly after two AZD1222 doses compared with day 0 and with MenACWY recipients.

The time point label, read with the paper, signifies: about 28 days (+/-7) after the second vaccine dose. AZD1222 recipients given second doses at about 4 weeks or at about 12 weeks were pooled, since spike-specific TCR depth and breadth were not found to differ between the two schedules. Samples from vaccinated people were obtained from the UK trials COV001 and COV002, which included a single-blind randomized controlled phase 2/3 trial of AZD1222 (ChAdOx1 nCoV-19) in healthy adults. For TCRbeta chain sequencing, PBMC samples from trial participants were taken at day 0 and at day 28 after the second dose. The CDR3 regions of human TCRbeta chains were analyzed by immunosequencing. In the source study's methods: TCRs in the repertoires were matched against a reference library of SARS-CoV-2-specific TCRs that had been generated with the MIRA antigen-specificity platform. Breadth meant the fraction of unique TCRs that were SARS-CoV-2-associated, whereas depth meant the fraction of total T cells that were SARS-CoV-2-associated. Using the MIRA data, every spike-specific TCR was mapped to the spike region that the TCR reacted to and assigned to either a CD4 or a CD8 class. Log10-transformed breadth and depth values were compared by one-way ANOVA with Sidak's multiple comparisons tests. As stored in TCRdb, this immuneACCESS dataset retains in-frame rearrangements with V and J assigned. A fraction of the clones does not appear; measured against another copy, unresolved V genes explain less than half of the discrepancy, and the remainder lacks a known reason. The V and J calls and clone size were taken over from that table, and D and trimming were inferred from the DNA. This sample lists roughly 270,000 clones; about 94% were detected once. 0.5% to 0.7% of the sample is in the top ten clones.

Specimen: peripheral blood, collected 28 days after the second AZD1222 dose. The sequence was obtained from an adult who received the AZD1222 COVID-19 vaccine.

The bases are TGTGCCACCAGCAGAGAGAGGGGTACTAATGAAAAACTGTTTTTT. Translated, this gives CATSRERGTNEKLFF. Recombination joined TRBV15 with TRBJ1-4; a tentative D call is TRBD1 (5 bases match). The CDR3 has 15 amino acids, counting the end cysteine and phenylalanine. Only the CDR3 DNA stays, 45 bases, in frame from base 1. The V and J ends are trimmed by 0 bases and 2 bases, leaving 7 bases between them. Via the germline V gene (reference sequence), CDR1 is LNHNV and CDR2 YYDKDF.